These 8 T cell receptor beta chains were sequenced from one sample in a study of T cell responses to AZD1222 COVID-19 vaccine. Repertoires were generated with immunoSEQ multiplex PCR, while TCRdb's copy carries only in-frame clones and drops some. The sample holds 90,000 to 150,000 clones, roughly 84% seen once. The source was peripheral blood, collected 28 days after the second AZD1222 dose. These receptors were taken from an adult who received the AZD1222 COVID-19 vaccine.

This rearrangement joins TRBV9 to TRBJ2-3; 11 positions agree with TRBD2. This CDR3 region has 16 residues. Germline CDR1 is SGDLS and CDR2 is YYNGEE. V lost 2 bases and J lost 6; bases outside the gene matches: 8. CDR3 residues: CASSVGLAGGLDTQYF. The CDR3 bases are TGTGCCAGCAGCGTGGGGCTAGCGGGGGGCTTGGATACGCAGTATTTT.

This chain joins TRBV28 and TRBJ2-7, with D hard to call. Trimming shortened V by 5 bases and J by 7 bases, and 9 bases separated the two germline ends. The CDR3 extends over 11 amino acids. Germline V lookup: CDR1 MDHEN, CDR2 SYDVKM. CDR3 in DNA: TGTGCCAGCAGTCATCGAACAGAGCAGTACTTC. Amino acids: CASSHRTEQYF. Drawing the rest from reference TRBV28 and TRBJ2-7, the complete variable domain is DVKVTQSSRYLVKRTGEKVFLECVQDMDHENMFWYRQDPGLGLRLIYFSYDVKMKEKGDIPEGYSVSREKKERFSLILESASTNQTSMYLCASSHRTEQYFGPGTRLTVT.

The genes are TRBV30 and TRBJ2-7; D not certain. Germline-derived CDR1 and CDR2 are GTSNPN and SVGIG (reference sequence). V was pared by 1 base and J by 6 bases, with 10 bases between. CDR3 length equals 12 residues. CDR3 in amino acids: CAWSAVGIEQYF. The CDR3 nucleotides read TGTGCCTGGAGTGCGGTAGGGATCGAGCAGTACTTC.

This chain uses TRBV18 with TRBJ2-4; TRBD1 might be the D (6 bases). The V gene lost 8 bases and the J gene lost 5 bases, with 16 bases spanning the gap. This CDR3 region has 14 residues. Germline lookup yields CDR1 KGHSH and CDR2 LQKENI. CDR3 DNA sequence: TGTGCCAGCCCCCTCGGGACAAGGGAAAACATTCAGTACTTC. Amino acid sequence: CASPLGTRENIQYF.

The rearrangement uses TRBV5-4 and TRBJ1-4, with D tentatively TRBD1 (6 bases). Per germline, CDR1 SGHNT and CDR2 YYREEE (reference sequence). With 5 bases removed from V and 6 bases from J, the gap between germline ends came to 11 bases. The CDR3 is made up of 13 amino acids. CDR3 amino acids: CASSSGVDEKLFF. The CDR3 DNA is TGTGCCAGCAGTTCAGGGGTGGATGAAAAACTGTTTTTT.

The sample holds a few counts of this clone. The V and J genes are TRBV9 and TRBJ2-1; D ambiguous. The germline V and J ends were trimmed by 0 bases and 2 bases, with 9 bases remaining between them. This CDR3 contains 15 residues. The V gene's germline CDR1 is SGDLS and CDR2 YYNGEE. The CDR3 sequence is CASSVVGEAYNEQFF. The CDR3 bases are TGTGCCAGCAGCGTAGTCGGAGAAGCCTACAATGAGCAGTTCTTC. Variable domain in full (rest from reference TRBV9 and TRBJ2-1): DSGVTQTPKHLITATGQRVTLRCSPRSGDLSVYWYQQSLDQGLQFLIQYYNGEERAKGNILERFSAQQFPDLHSELNLSSLELGDSALYFCASSVVGEAYNEQFFGPGTRLTVL.

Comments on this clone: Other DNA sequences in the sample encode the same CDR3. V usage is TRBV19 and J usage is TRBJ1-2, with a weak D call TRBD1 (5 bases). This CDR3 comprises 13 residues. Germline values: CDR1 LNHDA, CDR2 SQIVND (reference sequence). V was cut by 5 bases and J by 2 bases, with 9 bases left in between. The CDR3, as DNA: TGTGCCAGTAGTTTGACAGAAAACTATGGCTACACCTTC. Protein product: CASSLTENYGYTF.

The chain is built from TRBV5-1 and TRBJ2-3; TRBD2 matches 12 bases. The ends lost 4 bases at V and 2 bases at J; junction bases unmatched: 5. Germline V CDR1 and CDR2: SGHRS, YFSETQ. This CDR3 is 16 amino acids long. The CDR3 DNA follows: TGCGCCAGCAGCCCCGGGACTAGCGGGTACACAGATACGCAGTATTTT. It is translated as CASSPGTSGYTDTQYF.